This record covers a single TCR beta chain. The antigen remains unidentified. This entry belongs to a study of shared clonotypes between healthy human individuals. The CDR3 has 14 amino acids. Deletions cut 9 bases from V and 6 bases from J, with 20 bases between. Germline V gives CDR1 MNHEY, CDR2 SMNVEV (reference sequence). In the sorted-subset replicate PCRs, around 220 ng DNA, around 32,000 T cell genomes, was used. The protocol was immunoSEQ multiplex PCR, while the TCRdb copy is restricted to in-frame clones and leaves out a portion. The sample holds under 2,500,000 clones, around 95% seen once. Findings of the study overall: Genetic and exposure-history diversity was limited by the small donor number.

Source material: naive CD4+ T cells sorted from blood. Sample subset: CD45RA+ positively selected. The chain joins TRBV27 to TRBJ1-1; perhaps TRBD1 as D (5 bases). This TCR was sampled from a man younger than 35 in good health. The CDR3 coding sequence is TGTGCCAGTGTTGGGACCGGGAGGATATCTGAAGCTTTCTTT. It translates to CASVGTGRISEAFF.